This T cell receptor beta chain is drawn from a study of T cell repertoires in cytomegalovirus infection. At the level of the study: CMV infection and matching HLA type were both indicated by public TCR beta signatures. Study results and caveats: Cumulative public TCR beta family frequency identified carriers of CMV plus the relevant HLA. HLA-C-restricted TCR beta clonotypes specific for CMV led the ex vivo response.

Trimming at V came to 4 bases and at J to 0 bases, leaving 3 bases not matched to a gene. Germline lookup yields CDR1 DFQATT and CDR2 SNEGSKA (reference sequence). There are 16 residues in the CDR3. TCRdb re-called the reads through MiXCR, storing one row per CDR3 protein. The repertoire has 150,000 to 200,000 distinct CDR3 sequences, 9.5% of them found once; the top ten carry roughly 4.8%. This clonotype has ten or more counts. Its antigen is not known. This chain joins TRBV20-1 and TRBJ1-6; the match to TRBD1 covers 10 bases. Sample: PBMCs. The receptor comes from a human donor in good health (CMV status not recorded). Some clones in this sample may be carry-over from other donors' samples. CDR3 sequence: CSATRDRGSYNSPLHF. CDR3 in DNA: TGCAGTGCTACCCGGGACAGGGGCTCCTATAATTCACCCCTCCACTTT.